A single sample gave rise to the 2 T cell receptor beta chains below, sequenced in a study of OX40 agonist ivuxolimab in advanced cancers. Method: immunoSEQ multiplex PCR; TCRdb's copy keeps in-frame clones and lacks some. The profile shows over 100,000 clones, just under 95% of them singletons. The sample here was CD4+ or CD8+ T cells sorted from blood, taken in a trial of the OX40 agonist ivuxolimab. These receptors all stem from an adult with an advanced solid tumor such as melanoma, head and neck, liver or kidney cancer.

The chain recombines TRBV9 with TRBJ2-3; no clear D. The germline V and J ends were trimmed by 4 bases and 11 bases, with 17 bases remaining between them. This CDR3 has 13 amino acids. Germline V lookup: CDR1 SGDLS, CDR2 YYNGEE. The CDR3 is CASSPSTPTRQYF. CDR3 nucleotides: TGTGCCAGCAGCCCCAGTACTCCTACCCGGCAGTATTTT. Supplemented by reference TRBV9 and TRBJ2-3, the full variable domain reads DSGVTQTPKHLITATGQRVTLRCSPRSGDLSVYWYQQSLDQGLQFLIQYYNGEERAKGNILERFSAQQFPDLHSELNLSSLELGDSALYFCASSPSTPTRQYFGPGTRLTVL.

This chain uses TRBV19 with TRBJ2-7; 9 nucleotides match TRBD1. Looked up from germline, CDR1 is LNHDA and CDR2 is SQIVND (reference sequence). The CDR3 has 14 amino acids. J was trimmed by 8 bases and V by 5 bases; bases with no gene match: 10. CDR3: CASSRDRARFKQYF. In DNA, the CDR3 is TGTGCCAGTAGTCGGGACAGGGCAAGGTTTAAGCAGTACTTC.